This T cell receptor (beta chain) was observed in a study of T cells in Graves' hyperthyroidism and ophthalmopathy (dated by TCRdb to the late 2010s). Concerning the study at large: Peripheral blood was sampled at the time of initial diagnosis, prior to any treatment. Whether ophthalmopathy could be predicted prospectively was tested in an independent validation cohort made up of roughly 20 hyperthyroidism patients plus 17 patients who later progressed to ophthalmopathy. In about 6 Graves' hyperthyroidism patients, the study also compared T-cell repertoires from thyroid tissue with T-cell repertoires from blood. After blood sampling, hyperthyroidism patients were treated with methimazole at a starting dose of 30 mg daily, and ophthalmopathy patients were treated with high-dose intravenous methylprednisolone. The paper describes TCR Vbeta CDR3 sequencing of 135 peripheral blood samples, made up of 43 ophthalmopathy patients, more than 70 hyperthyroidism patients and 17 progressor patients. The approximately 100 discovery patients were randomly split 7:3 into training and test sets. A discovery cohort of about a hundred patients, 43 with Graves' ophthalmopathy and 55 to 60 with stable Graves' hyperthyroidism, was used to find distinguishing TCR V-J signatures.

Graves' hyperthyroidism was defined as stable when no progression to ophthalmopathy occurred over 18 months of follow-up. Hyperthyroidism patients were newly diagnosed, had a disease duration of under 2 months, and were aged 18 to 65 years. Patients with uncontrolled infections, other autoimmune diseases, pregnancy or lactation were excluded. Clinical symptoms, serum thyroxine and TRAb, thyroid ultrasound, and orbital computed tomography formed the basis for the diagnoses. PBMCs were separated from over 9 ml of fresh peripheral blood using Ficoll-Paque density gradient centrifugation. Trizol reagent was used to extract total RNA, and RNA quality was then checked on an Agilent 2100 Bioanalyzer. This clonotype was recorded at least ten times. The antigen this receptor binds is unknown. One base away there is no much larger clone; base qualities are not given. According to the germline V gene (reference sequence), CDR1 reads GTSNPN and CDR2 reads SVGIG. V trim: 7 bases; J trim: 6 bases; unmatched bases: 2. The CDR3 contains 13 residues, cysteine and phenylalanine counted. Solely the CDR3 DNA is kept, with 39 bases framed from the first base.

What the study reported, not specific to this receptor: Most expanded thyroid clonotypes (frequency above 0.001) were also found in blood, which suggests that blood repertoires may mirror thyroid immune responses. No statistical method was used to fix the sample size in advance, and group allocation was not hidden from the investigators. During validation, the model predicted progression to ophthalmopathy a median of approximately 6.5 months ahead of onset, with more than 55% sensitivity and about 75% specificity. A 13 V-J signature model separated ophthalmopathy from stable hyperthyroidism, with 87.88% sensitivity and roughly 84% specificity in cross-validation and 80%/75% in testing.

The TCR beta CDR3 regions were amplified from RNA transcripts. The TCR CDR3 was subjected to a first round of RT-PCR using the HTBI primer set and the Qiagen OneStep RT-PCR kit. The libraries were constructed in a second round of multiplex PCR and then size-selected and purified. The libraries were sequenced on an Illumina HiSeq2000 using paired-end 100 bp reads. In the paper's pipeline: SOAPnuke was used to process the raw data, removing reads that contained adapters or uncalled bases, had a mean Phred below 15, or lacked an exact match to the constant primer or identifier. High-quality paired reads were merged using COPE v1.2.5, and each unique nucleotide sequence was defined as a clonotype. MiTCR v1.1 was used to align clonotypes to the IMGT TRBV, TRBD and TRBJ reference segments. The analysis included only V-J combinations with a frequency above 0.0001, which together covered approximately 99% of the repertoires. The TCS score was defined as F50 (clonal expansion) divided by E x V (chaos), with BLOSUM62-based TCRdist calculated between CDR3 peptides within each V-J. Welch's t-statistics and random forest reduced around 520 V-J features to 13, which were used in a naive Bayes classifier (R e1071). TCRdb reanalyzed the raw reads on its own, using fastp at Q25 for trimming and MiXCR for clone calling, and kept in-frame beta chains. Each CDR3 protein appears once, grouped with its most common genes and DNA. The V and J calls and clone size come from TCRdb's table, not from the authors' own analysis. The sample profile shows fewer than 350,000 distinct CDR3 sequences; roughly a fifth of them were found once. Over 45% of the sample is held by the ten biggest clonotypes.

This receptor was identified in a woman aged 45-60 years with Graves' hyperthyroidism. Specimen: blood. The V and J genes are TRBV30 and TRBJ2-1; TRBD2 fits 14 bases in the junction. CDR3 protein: CAFGLAGGNEQFF. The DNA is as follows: TGTGCCTTCGGACTAGCGGGGGGCAATGAGCAGTTCTTC.